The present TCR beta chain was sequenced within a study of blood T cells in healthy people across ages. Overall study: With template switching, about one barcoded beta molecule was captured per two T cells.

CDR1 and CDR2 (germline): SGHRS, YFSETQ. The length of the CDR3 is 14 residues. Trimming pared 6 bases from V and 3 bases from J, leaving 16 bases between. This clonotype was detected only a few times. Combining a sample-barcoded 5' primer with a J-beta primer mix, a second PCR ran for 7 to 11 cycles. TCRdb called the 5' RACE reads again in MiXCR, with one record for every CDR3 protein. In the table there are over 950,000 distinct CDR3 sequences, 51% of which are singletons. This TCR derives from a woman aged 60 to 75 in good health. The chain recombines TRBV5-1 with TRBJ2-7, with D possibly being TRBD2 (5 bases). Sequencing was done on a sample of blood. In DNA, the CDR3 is TGCGCCAGCACCGGATCCACGGGGAACTACGAGCAGTACTTC. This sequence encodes CASTGSTGNYEQYF.